This TCR beta chain came from a study of T cells in Graves' hyperthyroidism and ophthalmopathy. Study outcomes and limitations: The authors' 13 V-J model separated ophthalmopathy from stable hyperthyroidism. Most thyroid clonotypes with frequency above 0.001 were detected in blood.

RNA transcripts provided the source from which TCR beta CDR3 regions were amplified. In the first-round RT-PCR of the TCR CDR3, the HTBI primer set was used. TCRdb re-called the multiplex PCR reads with MiXCR, one entry per CDR3 protein. The sample has 250,000 to 300,000 distinct CDR3 sequences, roughly 15% seen once; the top ten hold 7% to 9.5%. The table lists this clonotype with many counts. Its antigen remains unknown. The CDR3 spans 17 residues. Germline V gene sequence: CDR1 SGHAT, CDR2 FQNNGV. Trimming at V came to 5 bases and at J to 0 bases, leaving 6 bases not matched to a gene. Thyroid ultrasound and orbital computed tomography, with clinical symptoms and serum thyroxine and TRAb, informed diagnoses.

Sequences were obtained from blood. The receptor was derived from a woman between 40 and 55 years old with Graves' hyperthyroidism. This chain uses TRBV11-2 with TRBJ2-7; 14 bases match TRBD2. The CDR3 loop is CASSPGTSGSDSYEQYF. CDR3 bases: TGTGCCAGCAGCCCAGGGACTAGCGGGAGCGACTCCTACGAGCAGTACTTC.